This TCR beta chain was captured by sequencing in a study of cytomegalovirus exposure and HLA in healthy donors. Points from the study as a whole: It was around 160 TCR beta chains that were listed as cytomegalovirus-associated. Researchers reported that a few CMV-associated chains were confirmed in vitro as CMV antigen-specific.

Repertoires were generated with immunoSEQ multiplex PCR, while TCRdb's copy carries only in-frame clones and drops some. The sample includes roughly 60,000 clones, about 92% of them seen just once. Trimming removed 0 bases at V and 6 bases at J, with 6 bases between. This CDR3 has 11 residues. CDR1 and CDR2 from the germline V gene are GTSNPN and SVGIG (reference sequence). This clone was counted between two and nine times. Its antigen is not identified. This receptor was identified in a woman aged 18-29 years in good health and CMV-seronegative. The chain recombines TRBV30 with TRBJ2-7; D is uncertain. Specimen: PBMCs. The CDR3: CAWSVLSEQYF. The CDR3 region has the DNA TGTGCCTGGAGTGTACTATCCGAGCAGTACTTC.